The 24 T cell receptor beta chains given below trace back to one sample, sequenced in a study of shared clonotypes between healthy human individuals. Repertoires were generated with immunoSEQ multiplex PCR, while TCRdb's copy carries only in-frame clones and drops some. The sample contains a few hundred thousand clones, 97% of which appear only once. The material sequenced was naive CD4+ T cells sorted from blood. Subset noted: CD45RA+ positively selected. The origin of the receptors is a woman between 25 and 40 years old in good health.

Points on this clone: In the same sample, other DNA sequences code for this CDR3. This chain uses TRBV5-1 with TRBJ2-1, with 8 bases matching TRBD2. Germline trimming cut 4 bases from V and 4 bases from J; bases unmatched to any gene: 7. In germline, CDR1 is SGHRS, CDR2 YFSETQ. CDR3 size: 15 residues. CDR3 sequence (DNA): TGCGCCAGCAGCCCGGGACTAGGGGGGTACAATGAGCAGTTCTTC. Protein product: CASSPGLGGYNEQFF.

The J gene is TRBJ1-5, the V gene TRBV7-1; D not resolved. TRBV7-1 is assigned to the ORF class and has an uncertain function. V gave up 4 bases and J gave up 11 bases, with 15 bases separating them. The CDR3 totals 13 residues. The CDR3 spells CASSLRIGSAQHF. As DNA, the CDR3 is TGTGCCAGCAGCTTGAGGATCGGGTCAGCCCAGCATTTT.

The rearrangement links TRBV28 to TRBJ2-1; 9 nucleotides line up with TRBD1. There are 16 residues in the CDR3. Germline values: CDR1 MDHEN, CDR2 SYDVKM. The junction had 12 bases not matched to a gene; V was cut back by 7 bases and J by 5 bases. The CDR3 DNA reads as TGTGCCAGCACTCCCACTACAGGGGGCTTCGACAATGAGCAGTTCTTC. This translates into CASTPTTGGFDNEQFF.

This chain's CDR3 is CASSQPALTGNQNIQYF. The CDR3 DNA is TGCGCCAGCAGTCAACCCGCTTTGACAGGGAATCAAAACATTCAGTACTTC. V gene TRBV23-1 combines with J gene TRBJ2-4; 7 nucleotides agree with TRBD1. TRBV23-1 belongs to the ORF category, with a function that is uncertain. The CDR3 has 17 amino acids. V lost 2 bases to trimming and J lost 5 bases; unmatched junction nucleotides: 12.

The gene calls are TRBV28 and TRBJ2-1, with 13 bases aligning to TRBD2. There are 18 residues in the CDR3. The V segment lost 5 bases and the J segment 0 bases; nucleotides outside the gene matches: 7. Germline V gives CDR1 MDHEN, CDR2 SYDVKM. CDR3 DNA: TGTGCCAGCAGTGGAGGACTAGCGGGAGTCCCCTCCTACAATGAGCAGTTCTTC. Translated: CASSGGLAGVPSYNEQFF.

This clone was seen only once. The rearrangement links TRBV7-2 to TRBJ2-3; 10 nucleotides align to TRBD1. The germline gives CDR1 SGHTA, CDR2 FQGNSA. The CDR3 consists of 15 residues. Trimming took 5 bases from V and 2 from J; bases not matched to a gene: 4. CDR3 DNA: TGTGCCAGCAGCAGACAGGGGGCACTCACAGATACGCAGTATTTT. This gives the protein CASSRQGALTDTQYF.

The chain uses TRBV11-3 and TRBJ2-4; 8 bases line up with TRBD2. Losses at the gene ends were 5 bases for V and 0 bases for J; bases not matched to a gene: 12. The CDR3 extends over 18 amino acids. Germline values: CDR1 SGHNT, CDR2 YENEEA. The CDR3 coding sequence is TGTGCCAGCAGCGCTATTAGCGGGACTAGATTAGCCAAAAACATTCAGTACTTC. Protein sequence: CASSAISGTRLAKNIQYF.

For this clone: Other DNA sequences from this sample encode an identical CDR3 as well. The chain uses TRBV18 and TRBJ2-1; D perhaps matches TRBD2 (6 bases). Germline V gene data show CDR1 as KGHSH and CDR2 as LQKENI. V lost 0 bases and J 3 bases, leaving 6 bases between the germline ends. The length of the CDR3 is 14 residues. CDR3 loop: CASSPPEGYNEQFF. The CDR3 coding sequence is TGTGCCAGCTCACCACCGGAGGGCTACAATGAGCAGTTCTTC.

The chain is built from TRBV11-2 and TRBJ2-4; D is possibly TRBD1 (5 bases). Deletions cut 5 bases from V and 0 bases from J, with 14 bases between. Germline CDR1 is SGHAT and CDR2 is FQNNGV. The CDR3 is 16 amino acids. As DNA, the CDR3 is TGTGCCAGCAGCCGACAGATGGACGGAGCCAAAAACATTCAGTACTTC. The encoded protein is CASSRQMDGAKNIQYF. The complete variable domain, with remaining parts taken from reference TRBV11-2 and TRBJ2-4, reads EAGVAQSPRYKIIEKRQSVAFWCNPISGHATLYWYQQILGQGPKLLIQFQNNGVVDDSQLPKDRFSAERLKGVDSTLKIQPAKLEDSAVYLCASSRQMDGAKNIQYFGAGTRLSVL.

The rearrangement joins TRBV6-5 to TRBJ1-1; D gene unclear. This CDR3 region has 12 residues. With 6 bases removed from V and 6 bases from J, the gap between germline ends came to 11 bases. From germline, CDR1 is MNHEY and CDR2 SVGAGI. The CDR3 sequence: CASSPPSPEAFF. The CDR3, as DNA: TGTGCCAGCAGCCCACCATCTCCTGAAGCTTTCTTT.

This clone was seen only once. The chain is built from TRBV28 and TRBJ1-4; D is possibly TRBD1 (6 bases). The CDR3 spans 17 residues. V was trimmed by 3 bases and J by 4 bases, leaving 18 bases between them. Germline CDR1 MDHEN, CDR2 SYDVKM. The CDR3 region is CASSFSYRQVVNEKLFF. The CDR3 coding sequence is TGTGCCAGCAGTTTTTCGTACCGACAGGTGGTTAATGAAAAACTGTTTTTT.

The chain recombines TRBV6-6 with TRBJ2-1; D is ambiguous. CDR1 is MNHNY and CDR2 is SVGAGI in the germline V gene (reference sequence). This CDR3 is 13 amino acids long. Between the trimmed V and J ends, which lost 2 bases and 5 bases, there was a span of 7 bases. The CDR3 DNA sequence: TGTGCCAGCAGTTACCCCACCGACAATGAGCAGTTCTTC. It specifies CASSYPTDNEQFF.

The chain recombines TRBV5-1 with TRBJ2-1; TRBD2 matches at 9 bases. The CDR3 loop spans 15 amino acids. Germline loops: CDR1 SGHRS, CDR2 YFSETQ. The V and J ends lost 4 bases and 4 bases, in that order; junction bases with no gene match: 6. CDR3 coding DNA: TGCGCCAGCAGCGAACTAGCGGGTGTATACAATGAGCAGTTCTTC. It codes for CASSELAGVYNEQFF.

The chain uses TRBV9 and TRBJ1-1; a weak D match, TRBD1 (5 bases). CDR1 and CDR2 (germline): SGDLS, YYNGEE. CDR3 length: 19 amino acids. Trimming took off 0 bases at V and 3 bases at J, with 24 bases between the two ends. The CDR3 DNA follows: TGTGCCAGCAGCGTAGCCTCACCCGTCGGGGGACGCCCGGACACTGAAGCTTTCTTT. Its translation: CASSVASPVGGRPDTEAFF.

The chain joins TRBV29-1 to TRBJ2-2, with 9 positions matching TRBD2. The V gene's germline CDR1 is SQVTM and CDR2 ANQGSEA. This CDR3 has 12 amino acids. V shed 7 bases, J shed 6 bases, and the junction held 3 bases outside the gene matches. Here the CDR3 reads CSAGLAPGELFF. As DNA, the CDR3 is TGCAGCGCCGGACTAGCGCCCGGGGAGCTGTTTTTT.

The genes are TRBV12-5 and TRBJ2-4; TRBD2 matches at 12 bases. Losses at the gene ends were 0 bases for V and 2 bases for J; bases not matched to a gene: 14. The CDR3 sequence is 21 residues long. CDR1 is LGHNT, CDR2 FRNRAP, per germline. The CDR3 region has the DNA TGTGCTAGTGGTTTGGTACGGGTACCCCTAGCGGGAGGGCCAACCAAAAACATTCAGTACTTC. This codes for CASGLVRVPLAGGPTKNIQYF. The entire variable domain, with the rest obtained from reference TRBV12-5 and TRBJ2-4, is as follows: DARVTQTPRHKVTEMGQEVTMRCQPILGHNTVFWYRQTMMQGLELLAYFRNRAPLDDSGMPKDRFSAEMPDATLATLKIQPSEPRDSAVYFCASGLVRVPLAGGPTKNIQYFGAGTRLSVL.

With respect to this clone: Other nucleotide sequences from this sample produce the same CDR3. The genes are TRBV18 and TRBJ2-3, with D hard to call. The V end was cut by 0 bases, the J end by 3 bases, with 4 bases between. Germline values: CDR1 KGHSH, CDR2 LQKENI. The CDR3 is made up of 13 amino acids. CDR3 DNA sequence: TGTGCCAGCTCACCACCGAGTACAGATACGCAGTATTTT. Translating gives CASSPPSTDTQYF.

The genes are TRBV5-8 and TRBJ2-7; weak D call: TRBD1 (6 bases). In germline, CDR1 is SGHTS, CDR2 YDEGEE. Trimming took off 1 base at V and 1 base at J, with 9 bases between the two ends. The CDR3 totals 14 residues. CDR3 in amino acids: CASSLRDISYEQYF. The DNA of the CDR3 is TGTGCCAGCAGCTTGAGGGACATTTCCTACGAGCAGTACTTC.

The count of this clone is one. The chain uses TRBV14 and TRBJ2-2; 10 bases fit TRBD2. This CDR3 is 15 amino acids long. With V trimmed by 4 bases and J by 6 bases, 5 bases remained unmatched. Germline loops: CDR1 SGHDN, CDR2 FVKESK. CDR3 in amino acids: CASSRVLAGSGELFF. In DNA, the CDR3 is TGTGCCAGCAGCCGGGTACTAGCGGGATCCGGGGAGCTGTTTTTT. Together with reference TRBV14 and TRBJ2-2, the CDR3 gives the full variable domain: EAGVTQFPSHSVIEKGQTVTLRCDPISGHDNLYWYRRVMGKEIKFLLHFVKESKQDESGMPNNRFLAERTGGTYSTLKVQPAELEDSGVYFCASSRVLAGSGELFFGEGSRLTVL.

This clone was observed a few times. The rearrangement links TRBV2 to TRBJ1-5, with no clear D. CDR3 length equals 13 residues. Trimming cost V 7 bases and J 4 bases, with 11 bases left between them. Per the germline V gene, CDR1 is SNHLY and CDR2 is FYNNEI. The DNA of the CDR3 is TGTGCCAGCAAAGAGCAGATTAATCAGCCCCAGCATTTT. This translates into CASKEQINQPQHF.

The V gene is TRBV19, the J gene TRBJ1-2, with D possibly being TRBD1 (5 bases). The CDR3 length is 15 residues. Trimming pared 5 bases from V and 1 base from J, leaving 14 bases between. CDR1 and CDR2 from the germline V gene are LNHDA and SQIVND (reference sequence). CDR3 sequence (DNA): TGTGCCAGTAGTGCCCAAACAGGATATAACTATGGCTACACCTTC. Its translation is CASSAQTGYNYGYTF.

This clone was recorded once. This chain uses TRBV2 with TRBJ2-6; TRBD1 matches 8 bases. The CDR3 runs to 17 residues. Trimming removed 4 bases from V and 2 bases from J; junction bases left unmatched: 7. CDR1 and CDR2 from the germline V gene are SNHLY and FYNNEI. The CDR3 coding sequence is TGTGCCAGCAGTGCACAGGGGGTAAACCCTGGGGCCAACGTCCTGACTTTC. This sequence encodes CASSAQGVNPGANVLTF.

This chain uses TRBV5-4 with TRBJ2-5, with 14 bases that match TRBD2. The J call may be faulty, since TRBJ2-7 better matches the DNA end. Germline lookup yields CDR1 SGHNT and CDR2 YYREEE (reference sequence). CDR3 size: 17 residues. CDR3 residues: CASSLGLAGGPVNEQYF. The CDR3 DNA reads TGTGCCAGCAGCTTGGGACTAGCGGGAGGGCCGGTTAACGAGCAGTACTTC.

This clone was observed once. CDR3 in amino acids: CASRGAGWGNTEAFF. The CDR3 coding sequence is TGTGCCAGCAGGGGGGCAGGGTGGGGTAACACTGAAGCTTTCTTT. This rearrangement joins TRBV2 to TRBJ1-1; tentatively, D is TRBD1 (6 bases). Trimming took 6 bases from V and 2 from J, leaving 16 bases between them. The germline CDR1 and CDR2 sequences are SNHLY and FYNNEI. The CDR3 is 15 residues long.